This T cell receptor beta chain was identified during a study of human T cells and chemical hapten exposure. MiXCR, applied by TCRdb to the RACE reads, yields one record per CDR3 protein. The table has 180,000 or so distinct CDR3 sequences, about a fifth seen once; the top ten hold about 6.7%. The time point here: patch test 1, 2 weeks after DPC sensitization. The treatment denotes: therapeutic diphenylcyclopropenone sensitization with weekly scalp DPC. CDR3 length: 15 amino acids. Per the germline V gene, CDR1 is LGHDT and CDR2 is YNNKEL (reference sequence). The V end was cut by 3 bases, the J end by 5 bases, with 13 bases between.

Sequences were derived from whole blood, sampled in connection with sensitization to the hapten diphenylcyclopropenone (DPC). The receptor was derived from a woman between 50 and 59 years old with alopecia areata. Some clones in this sample may be carry-over from other donors' samples. The J gene is TRBJ2-2, the V gene TRBV3-1, with D unresolved. As DNA, the CDR3 is TGTGCCAGCAGCCAGGGGTTTGGGTTGACCGGGGAGCTGTTTTTT. This codes for CASSQGFGLTGELFF.